This note documents a single T cell receptor (beta chain) sequence. Its antigen is unknown. The library was made from cDNA and included unique molecular identifiers. Input amounts of 1 to 10 million T cells were used. These gave around 500,000 cDNA molecules, so each molecule approximated one T cell. Each CDR3 protein is one row after TCRdb ran MiXCR on the PCR reads. The sample lists 800,000 to 950,000 distinct CDR3 sequences, approximately 53% occurring once. The data were taken from a study of post-analysis software for immune sequencing data. Study-level information: In terms of disease course, relapsing-remitting, secondary progressive and progressive-relapsing multiple sclerosis were included.

There are 15 residues in the CDR3. From germline, CDR1 is SQVTM and CDR2 ANQGSEA. The trim removed 4 bases at V and 2 bases at J, leaving 11 bases unmatched. Study-wide points: Five TRBV segments, including TRBV5-6, TRBV5-1 and TRBV20-1, were more frequent in patients than controls. Same-batch preparations were strongly co-clustered by F measure. Comparison with controls showed significantly lower normalized Chao1 diversity in multiple sclerosis patients.

The specimen sequenced was blood. The receptor was derived from a girl between 10 and 17 years old with multiple sclerosis. The V call is TRBV29-1, the J call TRBJ2-7, with TRBD2 identical over 7 bases. The CDR3 DNA follows: TGCAGCGTTGGACCCACTTCTAGCGGTGCCTACGAGCAGTACTTC. It encodes CSVGPTSSGAYEQYF.